This T cell receptor (beta chain) was profiled in a study of T-cell memory formation after mild COVID-19. Germline-derived CDR1 and CDR2 are SGHAT and FQNNGV. The CDR3 spans 14 residues. Trimming left V 1 base short and J 5 bases short, with 8 bases between. TCRdb re-analysed the 5' RACE reads in MiXCR, keeping a single row per CDR3 protein. The data show 150,000 or so distinct CDR3 sequences, around 13% seen once. This receptor was taken from an adult woman who had mild COVID-19 (a few samples of this study predate the infection). Cell type and time point are not known. The sequencing input was PBMCs or a T cell subset sorted from them (not recorded which). The rearrangement joins TRBV11-2 to TRBJ2-2; D may be TRBD1 (5 bases). CDR3 in amino acids: CASSLGSGTGELFF. For the CDR3, the DNA is TGTGCCAGCAGCTTAGGATCAGGGACCGGGGAGCTGTTTTTT.